Sequencing of this T cell receptor (beta chain) was carried out in a study of T-cell memory formation after mild COVID-19. TCRdb re-analysed the 5' RACE reads in MiXCR, keeping a single row per CDR3 protein. The top ten clones hold roughly 20% of a sample with around 340,000 distinct CDR3 sequences, roughly 13% of them seen once. Germline CDR1 reads SEHNR; CDR2 reads FQNEAQ (reference sequence). The CDR3 has 16 residues. Trimming removed 6 bases from V and 1 base from J; junction bases left unmatched: 5. Study observations and caveats: Some clones that responded turned up in pre-infection memory, which suggests that cross-reactive memory joined in.

This clonotype appeared a few times. Antigen unknown. The chain employs TRBV7-9 and TRBJ2-3; 12 bases line up with TRBD2. The sequence was collected from a man aged 18 to 29 who had mild COVID-19 (a few samples of this study predate the infection). Cell type and time point are not known. Sequenced sample: PBMCs or a T cell subset sorted from them (not recorded which). The CDR3 protein is CASRPGLAGRTDTQYF. DNA of the CDR3: TGTGCCAGCAGACCTGGACTAGCGGGGCGCACAGATACGCAGTATTTT.